This T cell receptor beta chain emerged from a study of neurological immune-mediated disorders. Many counts were recorded for this clonotype. The antigen is undetermined. The unsorted libraries were produced from 2 million PBMCs held at -80 C. The study's findings and limits: Expansion of TCR clones was greatest in HTLV-1-associated myelopathy and smallest in multiple sclerosis, where it fell below that of healthy controls.

This CDR3 has 14 amino acids. Trimming took 1 base from V and 8 from J; bases not matched to a gene: 4. By 5'RACE with 10-nucleotide random UMIs, the cDNA was made. TCRdb re-called the 5' RACE reads with MiXCR, one entry per CDR3 protein. The table records fewer than 30,000 distinct CDR3 sequences, approximately 7% of them present only once. This receptor was obtained from a woman in her thirties or forties in good health. J is TRBJ2-1 and V is TRBV12-3 or TRBV12-4; 8 bases are shared with TRBD2. The source material was PBMCs. The DNA for the CDR3 is TGTGCCAGCAGTTTAGTCGGGAGGGGGGATGAGCAGTTCTTC. Protein: CASSLVGRGDEQFF.